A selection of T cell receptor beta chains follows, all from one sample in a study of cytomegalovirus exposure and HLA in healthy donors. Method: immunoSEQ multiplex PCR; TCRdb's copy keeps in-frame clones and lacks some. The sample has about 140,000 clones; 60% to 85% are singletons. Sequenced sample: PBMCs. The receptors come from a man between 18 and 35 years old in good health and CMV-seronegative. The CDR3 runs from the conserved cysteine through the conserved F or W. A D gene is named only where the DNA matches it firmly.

CDR3 DNA: TGTGCCAGCAGTCCAGTGGGGGGGCCGAGGGAGCAGTACTTC
CDR3 protein: CASSPVGGPREQYF
V gene: TRBV7-9
D gene: -
J gene: TRBJ2-7
CDR3 length: 14

CDR3 DNA: TGTGCCAGCAGTTCTAGCGCCGGCGGCTACACCTTC
CDR3 protein: CASSSSAGGYTF
V gene: TRBV6-5
D gene: -
J gene: TRBJ1-2
CDR3 length: 12

CDR3 DNA: TGTGCCAGCAGTTACTCGCTCGGGGGGGCGAACACTGAAGCTTTCTTT
CDR3 protein: CASSYSLGGANTEAFF
V gene: TRBV6-5
D gene: -
J gene: TRBJ1-1
CDR3 length: 16

CDR3 DNA: TGTGCCAGCAGTTTATTCCCGGGCACTGAAGCTTTCTTT
CDR3 protein: CASSLFPGTEAFF
V gene: TRBV27
D gene: -
J gene: TRBJ1-1
CDR3 length: 13

CDR3 DNA: TGCAGCGCGGTCAACCCCGCGGAGAGTGAAGCTTTCTTT
CDR3 protein: CSAVNPAESEAFF
V gene: TRBV29-1
D gene: -
J gene: TRBJ1-1
CDR3 length: 13

CDR3 DNA: TGTGCCAGCACTCCATTTAATGGCGGGGGGGCCCCAGATACGCAGTATTTT
CDR3 protein: CASTPFNGGGAPDTQYF
V gene: TRBV25-1
D gene: TRBD2
J gene: TRBJ2-3
CDR3 length: 17

CDR3 DNA: TGTGCCAGCAGCCCCCCAGGGTCTTCCTCTGGAAACACCATATATTTT
CDR3 protein: CASSPPGSSSGNTIYF
V gene: TRBV7-9
D gene: -
J gene: TRBJ1-3
CDR3 length: 16

CDR3 DNA: TGTGCCAGCAGCGTAGTTAGCAGGGGAAACACAGATACGCAGTATTTT
CDR3 protein: CASSVVSRGNTDTQYF
V gene: TRBV9
D gene: -
J gene: TRBJ2-3
CDR3 length: 16

CDR3 DNA: TGTGCCAGCAGCCCCGGGACTAGCGAACTCTCAGATACGCAGTATTTT
CDR3 protein: CASSPGTSELSDTQYF
V gene: TRBV7-9
D gene: TRBD2
J gene: TRBJ2-3
CDR3 length: 16

CDR3 DNA: TGTGCCAGCAGCCAGGGACTAGCGGGAGTCACAGATACGCAGTATTTT
CDR3 protein: CASSQGLAGVTDTQYF
V gene: TRBV5-4
D gene: TRBD2
J gene: TRBJ2-3
CDR3 length: 16

CDR3 DNA: TGCGCCAGCAGCTCTGGGACAGGGATGACTGAAGCTTTCTTT
CDR3 protein: CASSSGTGMTEAFF
V gene: TRBV5-1
D gene: TRBD1
J gene: TRBJ1-1
CDR3 length: 14

CDR3 DNA: TGTGCCAGCAGCTACAGGGGAAAAGGGTCTGTCACTGAAGCTTTCTTT
CDR3 protein: CASSYRGKGSVTEAFF
V gene: TRBV5-6
D gene: TRBD1
J gene: TRBJ1-1
CDR3 length: 16

CDR3 DNA: TGCGCCAGCAGCTTCCAGGGTAGCACTGAAGCTTTCTTT
CDR3 protein: CASSFQGSTEAFF
V gene: TRBV5-1
D gene: -
J gene: TRBJ1-1
CDR3 length: 13

CDR3 DNA: TGTGCTAGCAGCCCACAGGGCTCTCGCACAGATACGCAGTATTTT
CDR3 protein: CASSPQGSRTDTQYF
V gene: TRBV7-7
D gene: -
J gene: TRBJ2-3
CDR3 length: 15

CDR3 DNA: TGCGCCAGCAGCCAAGGAGGGCAGATTTATAATTCACCCCTCCACTTT
CDR3 protein: CASSQGGQIYNSPLHF
V gene: TRBV4-1
D gene: -
J gene: TRBJ1-6
CDR3 length: 16

CDR3 DNA: TGTGCCATCAGTGAGTCGACGCTGCGGGTGGGACAGGGGTATGGCTACACCTTC
CDR3 protein: CAISESTLRVGQGYGYTF
V gene: TRBV10-3
D gene: TRBD1
J gene: TRBJ1-2
CDR3 length: 18

CDR3 DNA: TGTGCCAGCAGCTCCGGCTATGGCTACACCTTC
CDR3 protein: CASSSGYGYTF
V gene: TRBV7-2
D gene: -
J gene: TRBJ1-2
CDR3 length: 11